This entry describes one TCR beta chain. As yet, its antigen is unknown. This sample stems from a study of T-cell memory formation after mild COVID-19. Study details: Largely donor-specific TCR clusters were found.

CDR1 SGHTA and CDR2 FQGNSA come from the germline V gene. The trim removed 3 bases at V and 0 bases at J, leaving 7 bases unmatched. The CDR3 totals 16 residues. Findings and caveats of the study: Largely, contracting CD4+ clones fell within CM and EM, and contracting CD8+ clones within EMRA. Memory from before infection featured some responding clones, which suggests cross-reactive memory joined.

A 5'RACE reaction primed in the constant segment made cDNA libraries of TCR alpha and TCR beta, and these carried sample barcodes and UMIs. TCRdb analysed the 5' RACE reads with MiXCR anew, one entry per CDR3 protein. The sample lists hundreds of thousands of distinct CDR3 sequences, 16% occurring once. What was sequenced was PBMCs or a T cell subset sorted from them (not recorded which). This chain uses TRBV7-2 with TRBJ2-7, with 8 bases lining up with TRBD2. The clonotype comes from a man between 18 and 29 years old who had mild COVID-19 (a few samples of this study predate the infection). Cell type and time point are not known. This CDR3 reads CASSLYGAGASYEQYF. The CDR3 DNA follows: TGTGCCAGCAGCTTGTATGGAGCGGGGGCCTCCTACGAGCAGTACTTC.